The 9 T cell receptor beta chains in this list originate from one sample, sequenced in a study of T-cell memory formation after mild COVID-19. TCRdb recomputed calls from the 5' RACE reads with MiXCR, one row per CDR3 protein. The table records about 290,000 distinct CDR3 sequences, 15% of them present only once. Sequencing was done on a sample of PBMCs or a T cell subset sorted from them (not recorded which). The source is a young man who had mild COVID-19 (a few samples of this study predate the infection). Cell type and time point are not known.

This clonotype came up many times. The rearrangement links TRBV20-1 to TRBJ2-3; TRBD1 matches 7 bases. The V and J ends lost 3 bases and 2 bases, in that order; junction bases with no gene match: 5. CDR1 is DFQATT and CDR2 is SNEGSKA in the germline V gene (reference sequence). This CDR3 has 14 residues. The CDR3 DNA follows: TGCAGTGCTAGTCGGGACAGTCTCACAGATACGCAGTATTTT. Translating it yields CSASRDSLTDTQYF.

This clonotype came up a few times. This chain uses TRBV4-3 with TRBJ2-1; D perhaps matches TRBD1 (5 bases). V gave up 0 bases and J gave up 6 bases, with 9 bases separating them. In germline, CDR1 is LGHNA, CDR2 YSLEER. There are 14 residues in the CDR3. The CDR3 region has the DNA TGCGCCAGCAGCCAAGATCTAGGGGTCAATGAGCAGTTCTTC. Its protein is CASSQDLGVNEQFF.

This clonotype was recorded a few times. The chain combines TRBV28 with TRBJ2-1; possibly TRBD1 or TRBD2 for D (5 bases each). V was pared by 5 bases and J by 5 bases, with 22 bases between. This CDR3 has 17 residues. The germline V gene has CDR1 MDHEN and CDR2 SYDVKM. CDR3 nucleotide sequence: TGTGCCAGCAGTGACCTGGATTCGGGTCGGGGCGACAATGAGCAGTTCTTC. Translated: CASSDLDSGRGDNEQFF.

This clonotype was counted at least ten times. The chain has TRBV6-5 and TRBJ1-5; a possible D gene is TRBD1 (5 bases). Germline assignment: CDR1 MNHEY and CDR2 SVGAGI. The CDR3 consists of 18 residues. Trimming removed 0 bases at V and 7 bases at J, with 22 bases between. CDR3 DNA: TGTGCCAGCAGTTACTCGAGGGGTGTCGGTGACACACAGCAGCCCCAGCATTTT. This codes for CASSYSRGVGDTQQPQHF.

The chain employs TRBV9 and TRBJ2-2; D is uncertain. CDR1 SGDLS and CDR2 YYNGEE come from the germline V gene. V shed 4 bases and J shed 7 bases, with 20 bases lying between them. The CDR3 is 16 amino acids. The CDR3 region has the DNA TGTGCCAGCAGCTCCCCAAGACACCTTTCGGACGGGGAGCTGTTTTTT. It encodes CASSSPRHLSDGELFF. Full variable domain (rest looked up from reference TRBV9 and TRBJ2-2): DSGVTQTPKHLITATGQRVTLRCSPRSGDLSVYWYQQSLDQGLQFLIQYYNGEERAKGNILERFSAQQFPDLHSELNLSSLELGDSALYFCASSSPRHLSDGELFFGEGSRLTVL.

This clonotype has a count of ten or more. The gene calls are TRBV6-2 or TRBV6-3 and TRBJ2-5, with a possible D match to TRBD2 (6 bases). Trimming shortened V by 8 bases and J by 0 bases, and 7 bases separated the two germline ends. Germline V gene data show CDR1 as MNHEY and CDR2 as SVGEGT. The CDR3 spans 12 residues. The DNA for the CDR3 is TGTGCCAGCCGGGGGTACCAAGAGACCCAGTACTTC. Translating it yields CASRGYQETQYF.

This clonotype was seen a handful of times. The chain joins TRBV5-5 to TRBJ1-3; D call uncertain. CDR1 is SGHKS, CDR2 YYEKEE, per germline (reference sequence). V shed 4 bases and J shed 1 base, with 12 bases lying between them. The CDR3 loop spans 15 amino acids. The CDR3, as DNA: TGTGCCAGCAGCGCCGTAGCGGGGTCTGGAAACACCATATATTTT. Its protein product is CASSAVAGSGNTIYF.

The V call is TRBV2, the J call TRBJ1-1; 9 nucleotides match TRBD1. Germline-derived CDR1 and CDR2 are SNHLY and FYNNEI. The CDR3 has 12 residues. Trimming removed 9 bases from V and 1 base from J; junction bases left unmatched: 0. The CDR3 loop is CARGQGNTEAFF. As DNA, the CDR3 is TGTGCCAGGGGACAGGGGAACACTGAAGCTTTCTTT. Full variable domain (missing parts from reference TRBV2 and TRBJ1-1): EPEVTQTPSHQVTQMGQEVILRCVPISNHLYFYWYRQILGQKVEFLVSFYNNEISEKSEIFDDQFSVERPDGSNFTLKIRSTKLEDSAMYFCARGQGNTEAFFGQGTRLTVV.

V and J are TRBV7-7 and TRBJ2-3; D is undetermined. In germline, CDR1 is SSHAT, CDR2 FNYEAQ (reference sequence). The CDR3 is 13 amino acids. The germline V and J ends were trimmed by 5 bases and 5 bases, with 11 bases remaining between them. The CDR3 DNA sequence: TGTGCCAGCAGCGCGGACCTTGGAGATACGCAGTATTTT. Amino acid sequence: CASSADLGDTQYF.